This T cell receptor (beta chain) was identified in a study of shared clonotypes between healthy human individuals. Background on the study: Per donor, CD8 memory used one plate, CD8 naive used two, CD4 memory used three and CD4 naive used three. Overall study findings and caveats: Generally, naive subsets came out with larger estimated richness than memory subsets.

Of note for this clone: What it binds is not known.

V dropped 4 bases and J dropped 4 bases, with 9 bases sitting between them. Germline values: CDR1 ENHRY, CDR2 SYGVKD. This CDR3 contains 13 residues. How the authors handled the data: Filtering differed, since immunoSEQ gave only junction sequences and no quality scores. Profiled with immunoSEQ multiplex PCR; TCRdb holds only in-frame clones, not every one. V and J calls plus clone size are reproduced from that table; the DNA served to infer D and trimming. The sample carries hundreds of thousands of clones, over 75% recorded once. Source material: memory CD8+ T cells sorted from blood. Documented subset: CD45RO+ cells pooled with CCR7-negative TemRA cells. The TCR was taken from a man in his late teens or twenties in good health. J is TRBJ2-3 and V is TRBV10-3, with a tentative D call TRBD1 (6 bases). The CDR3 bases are TGTGCCATCAGTGTGGGGGCCCCAGATACGCAGTATTTT. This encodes CAISVGAPDTQYF.